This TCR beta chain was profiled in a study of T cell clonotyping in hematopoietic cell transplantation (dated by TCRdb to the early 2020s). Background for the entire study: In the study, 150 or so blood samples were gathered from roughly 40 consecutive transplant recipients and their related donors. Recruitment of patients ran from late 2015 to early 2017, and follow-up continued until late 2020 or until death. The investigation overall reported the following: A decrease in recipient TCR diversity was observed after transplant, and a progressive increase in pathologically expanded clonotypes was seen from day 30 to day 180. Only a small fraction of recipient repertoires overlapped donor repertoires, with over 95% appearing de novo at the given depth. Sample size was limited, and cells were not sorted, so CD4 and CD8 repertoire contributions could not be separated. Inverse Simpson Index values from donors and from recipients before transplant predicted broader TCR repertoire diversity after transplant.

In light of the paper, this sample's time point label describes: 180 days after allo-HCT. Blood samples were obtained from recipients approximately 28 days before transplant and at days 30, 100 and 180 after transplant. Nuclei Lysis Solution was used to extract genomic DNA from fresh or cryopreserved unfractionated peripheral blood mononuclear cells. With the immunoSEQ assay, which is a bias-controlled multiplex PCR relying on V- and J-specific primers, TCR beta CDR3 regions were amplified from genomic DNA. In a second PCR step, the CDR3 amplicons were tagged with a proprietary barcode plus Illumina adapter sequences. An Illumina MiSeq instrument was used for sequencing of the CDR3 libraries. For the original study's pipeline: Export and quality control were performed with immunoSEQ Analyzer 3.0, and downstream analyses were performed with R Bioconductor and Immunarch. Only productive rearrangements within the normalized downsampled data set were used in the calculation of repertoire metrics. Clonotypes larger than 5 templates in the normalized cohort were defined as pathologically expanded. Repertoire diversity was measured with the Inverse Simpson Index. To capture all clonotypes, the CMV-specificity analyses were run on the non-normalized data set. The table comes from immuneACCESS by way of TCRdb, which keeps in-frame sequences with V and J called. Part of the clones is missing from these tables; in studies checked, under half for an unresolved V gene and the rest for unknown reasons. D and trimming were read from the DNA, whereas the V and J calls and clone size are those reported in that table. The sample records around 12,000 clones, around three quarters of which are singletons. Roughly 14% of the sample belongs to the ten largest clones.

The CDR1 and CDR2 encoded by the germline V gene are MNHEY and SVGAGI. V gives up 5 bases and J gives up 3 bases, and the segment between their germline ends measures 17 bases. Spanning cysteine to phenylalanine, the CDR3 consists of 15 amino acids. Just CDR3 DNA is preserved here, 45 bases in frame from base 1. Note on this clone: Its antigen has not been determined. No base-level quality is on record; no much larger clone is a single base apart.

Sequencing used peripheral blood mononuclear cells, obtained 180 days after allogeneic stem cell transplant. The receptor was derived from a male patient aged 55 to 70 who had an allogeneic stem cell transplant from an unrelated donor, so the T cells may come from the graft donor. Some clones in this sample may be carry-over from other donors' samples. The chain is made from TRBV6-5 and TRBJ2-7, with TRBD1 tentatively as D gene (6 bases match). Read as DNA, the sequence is TGTGCCAGCAGTAGAGACGGGACAAACTTCTACGAGCAGTACTTC. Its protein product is CASSRDGTNFYEQYF.